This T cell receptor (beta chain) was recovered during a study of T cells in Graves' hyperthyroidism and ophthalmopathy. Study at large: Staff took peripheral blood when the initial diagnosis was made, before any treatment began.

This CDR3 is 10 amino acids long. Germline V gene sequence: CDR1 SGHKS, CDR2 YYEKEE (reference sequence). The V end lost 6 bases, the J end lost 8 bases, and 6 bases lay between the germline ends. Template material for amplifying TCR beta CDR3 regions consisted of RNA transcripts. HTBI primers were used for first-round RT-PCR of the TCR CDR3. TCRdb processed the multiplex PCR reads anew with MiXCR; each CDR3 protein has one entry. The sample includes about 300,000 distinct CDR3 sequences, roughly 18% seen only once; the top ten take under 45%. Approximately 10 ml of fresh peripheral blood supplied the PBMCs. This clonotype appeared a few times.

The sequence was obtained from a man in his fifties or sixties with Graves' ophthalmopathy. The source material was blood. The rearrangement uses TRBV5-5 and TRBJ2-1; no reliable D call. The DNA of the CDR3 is TGTGCCAGCACCTCGGATGAGCAGTTCTTC. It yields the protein CASTSDEQFF.